This is a list of T cell receptor beta chains from one sample in a study of cytomegalovirus exposure and HLA in healthy donors. The table came from immunoSEQ multiplex PCR; TCRdb's copy has only in-frame clones and leaves some out. The sample comprises approximately 220,000 clones, over 65% of which are singletons, and roughly 0.6% rests with the top ten. Input material: PBMCs. The source of these receptors is a young man in good health and CMV-seronegative. Each CDR3 is given with its conserved first and last residue. A D gene is named only where the DNA matches it firmly. Clone size, where shown, is once, few, many, or a class for clones that have expanded.

TRBD1,18,TRBV15,TRBJ1-2,few,TGTGCCACCAGCAGAGCGGGGGGGACAGGGTGGACGAACTATGGCTACACCTTC,CATSRAGGTGWTNYGYTF
-,14,TRBV7-3,TRBJ1-4,-,TGTGCCAGCAGGAGTGCAGGGATAAATGAAAAACTGTTTTTT,CASRSAGINEKLFF
-,11,TRBV9,TRBJ1-2,-,TGTGCCAGCAGGGATACAGGTTACGTAGCCTTC,CASRDTGYVAF
-,16,TRBV2,TRBJ1-1,-,TGTGCCAGCAGTGATGGATGGGCAGGGGCCTTTCCGGAAGCTTTCTTT,CASSDGWAGAFPEAFF
TRBD1,16,TRBV9,TRBJ1-3,few,TGTGCCAGCAGCATCGAGGGGGCCTTCTCTGGAAACACCATATATTTT,CASSIEGAFSGNTIYF
TRBD1,13,TRBV5-4,TRBJ2-2,-,TGTGCCAGCAGCCTAGGGACAGCCGGGGAGCTGTTTTTT,CASSLGTAGELFF
TRBD1,13,TRBV30,TRBJ1-2,-,TGTGCCTGCGGGGGACAGGGGGCACATGGCTACACCTTC,CACGGQGAHGYTF
-,13,TRBV30,TRBJ1-1,-,TGTGCCTGGAGTATGCTCCTAAACACTGAAGCTTTCTTT,CAWSMLLNTEAFF
TRBD2,15,TRBV6-5,TRBJ2-7,-,TGTGCCAGCAGTCCCAGACTAGCGGCCGGAGTCGAGCAGTACTTC,CASSPRLAAGVEQYF
-,13,TRBV27,TRBJ1-5,-,TGTGCCAGCAGTTCTGGGGGCGATCAGCCCCAGCATTTT,CASSSGGDQPQHF
-,14,TRBV10-1,TRBJ1-2,-,TGCGCCAGCAGCCCCGACAGCCTAGTCTATGGCTACACCTTC,CASSPDSLVYGYTF
TRBD1,14,TRBV28,TRBJ1-5,-,TGTGCCAGCAGTTTCAGGGGGACGCGGCAGCCCCAGCATTTT,CASSFRGTRQPQHF
TRBD1,12,TRBV30,TRBJ2-7,few,TGTGCCTGCAACAGGGGTAGGGAGGAGCAGTACTTC,CACNRGREEQYF
TRBD1,15,TRBV5-1,TRBJ1-1,-,TGCGCCAGCAGCTTTTCCGGGACAGGGGGCCAGGGGGCTTTCTTT,CASSFSGTGGQGAFF
TRBD2,19,TRBV6-1,TRBJ2-7,once,TGTGCCAGCAGTGTCGAGGCACTAGCGGGCCCAAAGAGCTCCTACGAGCAGTACTTC,CASSVEALAGPKSSYEQYF
-,14,TRBV30,TRBJ1-4,-,TGTGCCTGGAGTCGGACAGCAACTAATGAAAAACTGTTTTTT,CAWSRTATNEKLFF
TRBD1,14,TRBV6-1,TRBJ2-5,-,TGTGCCAGCAGTGAATCAGGGGGCTGGGAGACCCAGTACTTC,CASSESGGWETQYF
TRBD1,15,TRBV5-1,TRBJ1-1,-,TGCGCCAGCAGCCCTGGGACAGGGTGGGACACTGAAGCTTTCTTT,CASSPGTGWDTEAFF
-,15,TRBV5-6,TRBJ2-7,-,TGTGCCAGCAGCTTGGCGGCAGGGTCCCGCTACGAGCAGTACTTC,CASSLAAGSRYEQYF
TRBD1,14,TRBV28,TRBJ2-7,-,TGTGCCAGCACTCCGGGACAGGGTTCCTACGAGCAGTACTTC,CASTPGQGSYEQYF
-,15,TRBV6-5,TRBJ2-3,-,TGTGCCAGCAGTCTCCAAGGACAGAGCACAGATACGCAGTATTTT,CASSLQGQSTDTQYF
-,15,TRBV7-2,TRBJ1-1,-,TGTGCCAGCAGCTTAGAGCCAGGGTACAACACTGAAGCTTTCTTT,CASSLEPGYNTEAFF
-,11,TRBV6-6,TRBJ1-2,few,TGTGCCAGCAGTTGGGGGGATGGCTACACCTTC,CASSWGDGYTF
-,15,TRBV9,TRBJ1-5,once,TGTGCCAGCAGCGTAGGAGTGGGGGCCAATCAGCCCCAGCATTTT,CASSVGVGANQPQHF
-,16,TRBV12-1,TRBJ2-7,-,TGTGCCAGCAGCTTTCCCAAGGGAGGGCCTACCTACGAGCAGTACTTC,CASSFPKGGPTYEQYF
TRBD1,16,TRBV9,TRBJ1-1,-,TGTGCCAGCAGCCGGCTACCGGGACAGACGAACACTGAAGCTTTCTTT,CASSRLPGQTNTEAFF
-,14,TRBV2,TRBJ1-5,-,TGTGCCAGCAGTGATGGGGGGGCTCCTCAGCCCCAGCATTTT,CASSDGGAPQPQHF
TRBD1,15,TRBV7-2,TRBJ1-5,-,TGTGCCAGCAGCTCTAGGCAGGGGGACGTTCAGCCCCAGCATTTT,CASSSRQGDVQPQHF
-,14,TRBV28,TRBJ2-7,-,TGTGCCAGCAGTTTAGGGGCAAACTCCTACGAGCAGTACTTC,CASSLGANSYEQYF